The present TCR beta chain was sequenced within a study of T cells in Graves' hyperthyroidism and ophthalmopathy. In the case of this clonotype: Its matching antigen is unknown.

Whole-study results and caveats: In blood, most of the thyroid clonotypes expanded above 0.001 were also present.

The authors deemed Graves' hyperthyroidism stable absent ophthalmopathy progression within 18 months. RNA transcripts provided the source from which TCR beta CDR3 regions were amplified. The TCR CDR3 first-round RT-PCR relied on the HTBI primer set. In TCRdb, the multiplex PCR reads were re-called with MiXCR into one record per CDR3 protein. The sample contains around 520,000 distinct CDR3 sequences, around 14% of which appear only once. This receptor was identified in a woman under 30 with Graves' hyperthyroidism. What was sequenced was blood.

CDR3 DNA sequence: TGTGCCAGCAGCCAAGATCTAGCGGGAGGCTCCTACAATGAGCAGTTCTTC. It yields the protein CASSQDLAGGSYNEQFF. V is TRBV4-2 and J is TRBJ2-1, with TRBD2 identical over 11 bases. Looked up from germline, CDR1 is LGHNA and CDR2 is YNFKEQ. The CDR3 extends over 17 amino acids. The V segment lost 0 bases and the J segment 0 bases; nucleotides outside the gene matches: 1.